The clone carrying this TCR beta chain was detected only a few times. This record belongs to a study of blood T cell repertoires in COVID-19. Generated by immunoSEQ multiplex PCR, the TCRdb table keeps only in-frame clones and is missing some. This table has just over 650,000 clones, about 90% appearing once. Trimming shortened V by 0 bases and J by 6 bases, and 12 bases separated the two germline ends. The CDR3 sequence is 14 residues long. Germline lookup yields CDR1 SGHDT and CDR2 YYEEEE. The sample taken for sequencing was peripheral blood. The receptor's source is a young woman with acute or convalescent COVID-19. V gene TRBV5-6 combines with J gene TRBJ1-1; a weak D match, TRBD1 (5 bases). The CDR3 spells CASSLGDSYSEAFF. The CDR3 bases are TGTGCCAGCAGCTTGGGCGACAGTTACTCTGAAGCTTTCTTT.